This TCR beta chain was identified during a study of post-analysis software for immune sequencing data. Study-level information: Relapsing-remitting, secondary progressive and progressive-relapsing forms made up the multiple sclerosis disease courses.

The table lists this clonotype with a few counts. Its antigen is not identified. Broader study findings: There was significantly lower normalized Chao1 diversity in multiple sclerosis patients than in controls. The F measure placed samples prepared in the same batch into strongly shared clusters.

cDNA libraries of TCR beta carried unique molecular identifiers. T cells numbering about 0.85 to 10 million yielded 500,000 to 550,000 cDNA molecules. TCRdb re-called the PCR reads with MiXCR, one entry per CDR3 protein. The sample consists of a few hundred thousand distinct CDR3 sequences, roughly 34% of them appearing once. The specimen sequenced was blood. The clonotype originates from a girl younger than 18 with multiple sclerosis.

CDR3 sequence reads: CASSPIQTSGVSDTQYF. CDR3 nucleotides: TGTGCCAGCAGTCCCATCCAGACTAGCGGGGTCTCAGATACGCAGTATTTT. This rearrangement joins TRBV28 to TRBJ2-3; TRBD2 matches 11 bases. The trim removed 5 bases at V and 4 bases at J, leaving 11 bases unmatched. The CDR3 is made up of 17 amino acids. From germline, CDR1 is MDHEN and CDR2 SYDVKM.